These 21 T cell receptor beta chains were sequenced from one sample in a study of T cell responses to AZD1222 COVID-19 vaccine. The method was immunoSEQ multiplex PCR; TCRdb's version includes in-frame clones alone and lacks a portion of them. The sample has over 150,000 clones, 80% to 90% seen once. The starting material was peripheral blood, obtained on day 0 of AZD1222 vaccination. The receptor source for this set is an adult in good health.

V usage is TRBV27 and J usage is TRBJ1-6; 9 nucleotides agree with TRBD1. Unmatched junction bases numbered 6, after V lost 0 bases and J lost 9 bases. The length of the CDR3 is 16 residues. The V gene's germline CDR1 is MNHEY and CDR2 SMNVEV (reference sequence). As DNA, the CDR3 is TGTGCCAGCAGTTTATCTGGGACAGGGATTAGTTCACCCCTCCACTTT. Its protein is CASSLSGTGISSPLHF.

The CDR3 reads CASSEGRGLTEAFF. The DNA of the CDR3 is TGTGCCAGCAGTGAGGGCAGGGGGCTGACTGAAGCTTTCTTT. The chain combines TRBV2 with TRBJ1-1, with TRBD1 matching over 8 bases. This CDR3 spans 14 amino acids. J was trimmed by 5 bases and V by 3 bases; bases with no gene match: 5. Germline values: CDR1 SNHLY, CDR2 FYNNEI.

The V call is TRBV11-1, the J call TRBJ2-3; 10 bases agree with TRBD2. Germline CDR1 and CDR2: SGHAT and FQDESV (reference sequence). The length of the CDR3 is 16 residues. V trimming: 5 bases; J trimming: 2 bases; junction bases outside the gene matches: 7. The CDR3 is CASSPGTSEHTDTQYF. The CDR3 region has the DNA TGTGCCAGCAGCCCCGGGACTAGCGAACACACAGATACGCAGTATTTT.

V usage is TRBV6-5 and J usage is TRBJ1-1; D might be TRBD1 (5 bases). The CDR3 is 12 amino acids. Germline lookup yields CDR1 MNHEY and CDR2 SVGAGI. Between the trimmed V and J ends, which lost 6 bases and 8 bases, there was a span of 13 bases. The CDR3 nucleotides read TGTGCCAGCAGCCACGCAGGGCTAGAAGCTTTCTTT. Its translation: CASSHAGLEAFF.

V and J are TRBV7-2 and TRBJ2-7; D is possibly TRBD1 (5 bases). The CDR3 sequence is 14 residues long. V lost 1 base and J 4 bases, leaving 11 bases between the germline ends. Germline V gene data show CDR1 as SGHTA and CDR2 as FQGNSA. CDR3 region: CASSLVGAKYEQYF. The CDR3 DNA is TGTGCCAGCAGCTTAGTAGGGGCGAAGTACGAGCAGTACTTC. The entire variable domain, with the rest obtained from reference TRBV7-2 and TRBJ2-7, is as follows: GAGVSQSPSNKVTEKGKDVELRCDPISGHTALYWYRQSLGQGLEFLIYFQGNSAPDKSGLPSDRFSAERTGGSVSTLTIQRTQQEDSAVYLCASSLVGAKYEQYFGPGTRLTVT.

This CDR3 is CASYPVWGLAYNEQFF. In DNA form, the CDR3 reads TGTGCCAGCTATCCTGTGTGGGGGCTTGCCTACAATGAGCAGTTCTTC. The chain links TRBV2 to TRBJ2-1; D might be TRBD1 (6 bases). The V end was cut by 8 bases, the J end by 2 bases, with 19 bases between. This CDR3 has 16 amino acids. The germline CDR1 and CDR2 sequences are SNHLY and FYNNEI.

V gene TRBV7-3 combines with J gene TRBJ1-5, with D possibly TRBD1 on 5 matching bases. CDR1 is SGHTA, CDR2 FQGTGA, per germline. Trimming shortened V by 0 bases and J by 6 bases, and 12 bases separated the two germline ends. This CDR3 comprises 15 residues. CDR3 nucleotides: TGTGCCAGCAGCTTAACGGGGGTGGGAGGTCAGCCCCAGCATTTT. It specifies CASSLTGVGGQPQHF.

In this sample, this clone turned up a few times. V and J are TRBV5-1 and TRBJ1-3; D not certain. V lost 0 bases and J lost 0, with 10 bases in between. Germline values: CDR1 SGHRS, CDR2 YFSETQ. The CDR3 runs 16 residues. In nucleotides, the CDR3 is TGCGCCAGCAGCTTGGGGGCAGGAGACTCTGGAAACACCATATATTTT. This translates into CASSLGAGDSGNTIYF.

The chain couples TRBV25-1 to TRBJ1-5, with D hard to call. In germline, CDR1 is MGHDK, CDR2 SYGVNS. There are 13 residues in the CDR3. Trimming removed 5 bases at V and 4 bases at J, with 9 bases between. CDR3 coding DNA: TGTGCCAGCAGTTGGTCAGATAATCAGCCCCAGCATTTT. Translation gives CASSWSDNQPQHF.

The CDR3 sequence: CASSIGQAQETQYF. The CDR3 coding sequence is TGTGCCAGCAGCATAGGACAGGCCCAAGAGACCCAGTACTTC. The V call is TRBV7-9, the J call TRBJ2-5; 7 bases align to TRBD1. Germline V lookup: CDR1 SEHNR, CDR2 FQNEAQ (reference sequence). The CDR3 is 14 residues long. Losses at the gene ends were 5 bases for V and 1 base for J; bases not matched to a gene: 4.

A word on this clone: Other DNA sequences of this sample code for an identical CDR3. The V gene is TRBV7-9, the J gene TRBJ1-3, with TRBD1 matching 8 bases. Germline trimming cut 4 bases from V and 2 bases from J; bases unmatched to any gene: 4. The CDR3 totals 15 residues. Germline values: CDR1 SEHNR, CDR2 FQNEAQ (reference sequence). The CDR3 region is CASSSQGAAGNTIYF. CDR3 bases: TGTGCCAGCAGCTCCCAGGGGGCAGCTGGAAACACCATATATTTT.

The V call is TRBV6-2 or TRBV6-3, the J call TRBJ2-1, with a possible D match to TRBD1 (6 bases). The V gene's germline CDR1 is MNHEY and CDR2 SVGEGT. This CDR3 region has 14 residues. With 4 bases removed from V and 6 bases from J, the gap between germline ends came to 13 bases. The CDR3 region is CASSSPGTRNEQFF. The CDR3 DNA reads as TGTGCCAGCAGTTCGCCCGGGACACGCAATGAGCAGTTCTTC.

This clone occurred a few times. The chain employs TRBV19 and TRBJ1-1; D is unresolved. The V end lost 5 bases, the J end lost 5 bases, and 6 bases lay between the germline ends. Germline V gives CDR1 LNHDA, CDR2 SQIVND (reference sequence). CDR3 length: 11 residues. The DNA for the CDR3 is TGTGCCAGTAGTGAGAAGACTGAAGCTTTCTTT. It codes for CASSEKTEAFF.

The rearrangement uses TRBV30 and TRBJ1-1; the D gene is possibly TRBD1 (5 bases). The CDR3 has 17 residues. Germline V gene data show CDR1 as GTSNPN and CDR2 as SVGIG (reference sequence). Trimming shortened V by 3 bases and J by 4 bases, and 24 bases separated the two germline ends. In nucleotides, the CDR3 is TGTGCCTGGAGAAAGGGACGGACTAGCGTTGGGTCCACTGAAGCTTTCTTT. It yields the protein CAWRKGRTSVGSTEAFF.

The chain couples TRBV24-1 to TRBJ1-5; D is uncertain. V lost 8 bases to trimming and J lost 5 bases, with 21 bases between them. The CDR3 is 16 amino acids. Germline lookup yields CDR1 KGHDR and CDR2 SFDVKD. CDR3 in DNA: TGTGCCACCATCTCCTTTAAGAGGGCCTACTATCAGCCCCAGCATTTT. This sequence encodes CATISFKRAYYQPQHF.

V gene TRBV4-1 combines with J gene TRBJ2-1; weak D call: TRBD1 (6 bases). The CDR3 runs 15 residues. Germline values: CDR1 MGHRA, CDR2 YSYEKL. V was shortened by 2 bases and J by 8 bases, with 16 bases between the two germline ends. The CDR3 nucleotides read TGCGCCAGCAGCCAAACCCGGGACACTCCTGATGAGCAGTTCTTC. Protein sequence: CASSQTRDTPDEQFF.

The CDR3 loop reads CASSSDGVNEKLFF. The CDR3 DNA reads as TGTGCCAGCAGCTCGGACGGGGTTAATGAAAAACTGTTTTTT. The chain carries TRBV7-9 and TRBJ1-4; no definite D call. CDR3 length: 14 residues. Trimming shortened V by 4 bases and J by 4 bases, and 10 bases separated the two germline ends. Per the germline V gene, CDR1 is SEHNR and CDR2 is FQNEAQ (reference sequence).

This chain links TRBV6-5 with TRBJ2-7; tentatively, D is TRBD1 or TRBD2 (5 bases each). The germline V and J ends were trimmed by 6 bases and 3 bases, with 15 bases remaining between them. Per germline, CDR1 MNHEY and CDR2 SVGAGI. This CDR3 is 14 amino acids long. This chain's CDR3 is CASSPGWGNYEQYF. CDR3 in DNA: TGTGCCAGCAGCCCAGGCTGGGGGAACTACGAGCAGTACTTC.

This sequence joins TRBV27 and TRBJ1-1, with D possibly being TRBD1 (6 bases). Between the trimmed V and J ends, which lost 2 bases and 0 bases, there was a span of 13 bases. The CDR3 sequence is 16 residues long. CDR1 and CDR2 from the germline V gene are MNHEY and SMNVEV (reference sequence). The CDR3 loop reads CASSLSPTGLNTEAFF. CDR3 sequence (DNA): TGTGCCAGCAGTTTAAGTCCGACAGGTCTGAACACTGAAGCTTTCTTT.

This clone was detected once. The CDR3 DNA reads TGTGCCAGCAGTTACCAAGGGACAGGTGACGGCTATGGCTACACCTTC. This codes for CASSYQGTGDGYGYTF. V is TRBV6-5 and J is TRBJ1-2; 8 bases agree with TRBD1. Germline V gene lookup returns CDR1 MNHEY and CDR2 SVGAGI. V shed 2 bases and J 4 bases; nucleotides not matched to a gene: 9. The CDR3 totals 16 residues.

This clone was observed a single time. The J gene is TRBJ1-6, the V gene TRBV28; TRBD1 aligns across 8 bases. V lost 8 bases to trimming and J lost 7 bases; unmatched junction nucleotides: 1. The CDR3 has 12 residues. Germline loops: CDR1 MDHEN, CDR2 SYDVKM. The CDR3 here is CASGQGNSPLHF. The CDR3 region has the DNA TGTGCCAGCGGACAGGGAAATTCACCCCTCCACTTT.